This TCR beta chain is from a study of T cell repertoires in cytomegalovirus infection. Study in general: Recently identified HLA-C-restricted CMV epitopes were used, and well-studied HLA-B-restricted CMV epitopes were used as well.

The CDR3 runs 15 residues. Germline-derived CDR1 and CDR2 are MNHEY and SVGEGT. The ends lost 5 bases at V and 0 bases at J; junction bases unmatched: 7. The table lists this clonotype with a few counts. Its antigen is still unknown. MiXCR was run by TCRdb on the reads, yielding one entry per CDR3 protein. The sample lists fewer than 1,000,000 distinct CDR3 sequences, less than 40% occurring once. The specimen was cultured CD8+ T cells from PBMCs, collected from culture after CMV antigen stimulation. This chain links TRBV6-2 or TRBV6-3 with TRBJ2-7; 7 bases are shared with TRBD1. This TCR was recovered from a human donor in good health (CMV status not recorded). Some clones in this sample may be carry-over from other donors' samples. CDR3 region: CASSHWDRDSYEQYV. CDR3 DNA: TGTGCCAGCAGTCACTGGGACAGAGACTCCTACGAGCAGTACGTC.